This TCR beta chain is from a study of T cell changes during pregnancy in multiple sclerosis. Assay used: immunoSEQ multiplex PCR; TCRdb lists only in-frame clones, some missing. The table lists about 34,000 clones, about 90% of them singletons. This clone was recorded only once. The receptor was isolated from a female donor with multiple sclerosis, enrolled in a pregnancy study. The material was CD8+ T cells from peripheral blood mononuclear cells, obtained in the third trimester of pregnancy.

In DNA, the CDR3 is TGTGCCAGCAGTGAGAGGTCTCGGAAGACCCAGTACTTC. This encodes CASSERSRKTQYF. The V gene is TRBV25-1, the J gene TRBJ2-5; D gene uncertain. The germline V gene encodes CDR1 MGHDK and CDR2 SYGVNS. This CDR3 contains 13 residues. Trimming pared 3 bases from V and 6 bases from J, leaving 11 bases between.